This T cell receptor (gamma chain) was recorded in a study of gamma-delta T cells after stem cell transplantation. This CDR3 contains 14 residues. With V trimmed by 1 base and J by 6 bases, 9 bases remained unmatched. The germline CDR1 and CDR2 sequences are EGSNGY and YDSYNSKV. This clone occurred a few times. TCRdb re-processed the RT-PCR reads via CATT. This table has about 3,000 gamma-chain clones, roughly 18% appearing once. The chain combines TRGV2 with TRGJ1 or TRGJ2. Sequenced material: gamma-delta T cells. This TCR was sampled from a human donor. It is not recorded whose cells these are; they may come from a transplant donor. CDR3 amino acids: CATWDGPRSYKKLF. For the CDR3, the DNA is TGTGCCACCTGGGACGGTCCGCGAAGTTATAAGAAACTCTTT.